This TCR beta chain was captured by sequencing in a study of T cells after yellow fever vaccination. Researchers made TCR cDNA using 5'RACE template switching, and this step added a universal primer site and UMIs. TCRdb passed the 5' RACE reads through MiXCR, listing each CDR3 protein once. The sample contains hundreds of thousands of distinct CDR3 sequences, about 13% of which appear only once. Overall study results and limits: The booster saw the reappearance of most primary-vaccination clones (around 96% CD4, 88% CD8).

CDR3 length: 12 residues. V was shortened by 10 bases and J by 0 bases, with 10 bases between the two germline ends. Germline V lookup: CDR1 MNHEY, CDR2 SVGEGT. With regard to this clonotype: Its matching antigen is unknown.

The chain employs TRBV6-2 or TRBV6-3 and TRBJ2-7; unclear D gene. The sample consisted of PBMCs, taken on the day of the yellow fever booster vaccination. The clonotype comes from a man in his thirties or forties who received the YFV17D yellow fever vaccine. This CDR3 is CATLETSYEQYF. CDR3 nucleotides: TGTGCCACCTTGGAAACCTCCTACGAGCAGTACTTC.